This TCR beta chain was found in a study of T cell responses to AZD1222 COVID-19 vaccine. Notes on the study in general: Repertoires in all cases were sampled only once the peak T cell response had passed.

Regarding this clone: Its antigen is still unknown.

Some clones are missing from TCRdb's copy, which holds only in-frame ones; the method was immunoSEQ multiplex PCR. The table records roughly 42,000 clones, about 88% of them present only once. Germline V CDR1 and CDR2: SGDLS, YYNGEE. Trimming took 4 bases from V and 6 from J; bases not matched to a gene: 7. The CDR3 is 14 amino acids. The source was peripheral blood, collected 28 days after the second dose of the MenACWY control vaccine. The clonotype comes from an adult who received the MenACWY meningococcal vaccine as a control. The chain links TRBV9 to TRBJ2-1, with 7 bases identical to TRBD2. The CDR3 sequence is CASSLWGGSNEQFF. In DNA, the CDR3 is TGTGCCAGCAGCCTCTGGGGGGGGTCCAATGAGCAGTTCTTC.